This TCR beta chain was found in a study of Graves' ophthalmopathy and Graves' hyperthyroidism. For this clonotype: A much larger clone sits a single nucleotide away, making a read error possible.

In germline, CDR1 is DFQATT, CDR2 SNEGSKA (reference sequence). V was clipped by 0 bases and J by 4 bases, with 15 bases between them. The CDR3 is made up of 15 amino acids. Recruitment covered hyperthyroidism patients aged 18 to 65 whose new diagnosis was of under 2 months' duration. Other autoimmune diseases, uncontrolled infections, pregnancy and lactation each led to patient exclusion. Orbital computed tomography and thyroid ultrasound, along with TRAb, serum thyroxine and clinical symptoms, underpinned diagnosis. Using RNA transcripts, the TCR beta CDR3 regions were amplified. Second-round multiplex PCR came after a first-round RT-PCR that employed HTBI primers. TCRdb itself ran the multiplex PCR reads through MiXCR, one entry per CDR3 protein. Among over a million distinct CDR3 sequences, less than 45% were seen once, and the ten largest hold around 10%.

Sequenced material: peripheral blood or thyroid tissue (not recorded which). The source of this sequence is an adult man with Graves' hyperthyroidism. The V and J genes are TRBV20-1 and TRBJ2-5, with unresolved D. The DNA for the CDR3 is TGCAGTGCTAGAGATCAGACTGAGTGGATAGAGACCCAGTACTTC. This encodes CSARDQTEWIETQYF.